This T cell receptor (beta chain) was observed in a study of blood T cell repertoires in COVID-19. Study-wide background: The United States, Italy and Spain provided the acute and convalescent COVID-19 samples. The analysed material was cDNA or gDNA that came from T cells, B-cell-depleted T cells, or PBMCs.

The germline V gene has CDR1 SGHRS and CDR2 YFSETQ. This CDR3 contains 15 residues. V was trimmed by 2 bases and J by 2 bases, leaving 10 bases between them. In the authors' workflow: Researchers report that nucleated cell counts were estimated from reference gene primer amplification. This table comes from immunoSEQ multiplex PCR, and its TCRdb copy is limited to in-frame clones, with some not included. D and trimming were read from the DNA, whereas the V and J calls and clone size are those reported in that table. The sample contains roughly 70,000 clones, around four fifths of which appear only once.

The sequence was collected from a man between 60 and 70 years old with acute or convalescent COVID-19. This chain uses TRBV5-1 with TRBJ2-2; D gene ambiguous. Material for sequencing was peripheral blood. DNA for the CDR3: TGCGCCAGCAGCTTTGAACCCACTAACACCGGGGAGCTGTTTTTT. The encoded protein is CASSFEPTNTGELFF.